The entry below describes one T cell receptor (beta chain). As yet, its antigen is unknown. This sample is drawn from a study of a mutant IDH1 vaccine in newly diagnosed glioma. Assay: immunoSEQ multiplex PCR; the TCRdb copy retains only in-frame clones and omits some. The sample lists about 130,000 clones; around 80% were seen once. Between the trimmed V and J ends, which lost 4 bases and 6 bases, there was a span of 14 bases. This CDR3 is 14 amino acids long. Germline loops: CDR1 LNHNV, CDR2 YYDKDF (reference sequence). The time point denotes: week 11, during vaccination. Topical imiquimod accompanied each vaccine dose, which consisted of 300 ug of mutant IDH1 20-mer peptide. Donors' newly diagnosed IDH1-mutant WHO grade 3 or 4 astrocytomas lacked nuclear ATRX.

The source is a man aged 35 to 55 with glioma. The sequences come from PBMCs, collected from a glioma patient whose treatment included an IDH1 peptide vaccine. This chain connects TRBV15 to TRBJ2-3; D tentatively fits TRBD1 or TRBD2 (7 bases each). Here the CDR3 reads CATSITQGGDTQYF. In DNA form, the CDR3 reads TGTGCCACCAGCATTACTCAGGGGGGGGATACGCAGTATTTT.